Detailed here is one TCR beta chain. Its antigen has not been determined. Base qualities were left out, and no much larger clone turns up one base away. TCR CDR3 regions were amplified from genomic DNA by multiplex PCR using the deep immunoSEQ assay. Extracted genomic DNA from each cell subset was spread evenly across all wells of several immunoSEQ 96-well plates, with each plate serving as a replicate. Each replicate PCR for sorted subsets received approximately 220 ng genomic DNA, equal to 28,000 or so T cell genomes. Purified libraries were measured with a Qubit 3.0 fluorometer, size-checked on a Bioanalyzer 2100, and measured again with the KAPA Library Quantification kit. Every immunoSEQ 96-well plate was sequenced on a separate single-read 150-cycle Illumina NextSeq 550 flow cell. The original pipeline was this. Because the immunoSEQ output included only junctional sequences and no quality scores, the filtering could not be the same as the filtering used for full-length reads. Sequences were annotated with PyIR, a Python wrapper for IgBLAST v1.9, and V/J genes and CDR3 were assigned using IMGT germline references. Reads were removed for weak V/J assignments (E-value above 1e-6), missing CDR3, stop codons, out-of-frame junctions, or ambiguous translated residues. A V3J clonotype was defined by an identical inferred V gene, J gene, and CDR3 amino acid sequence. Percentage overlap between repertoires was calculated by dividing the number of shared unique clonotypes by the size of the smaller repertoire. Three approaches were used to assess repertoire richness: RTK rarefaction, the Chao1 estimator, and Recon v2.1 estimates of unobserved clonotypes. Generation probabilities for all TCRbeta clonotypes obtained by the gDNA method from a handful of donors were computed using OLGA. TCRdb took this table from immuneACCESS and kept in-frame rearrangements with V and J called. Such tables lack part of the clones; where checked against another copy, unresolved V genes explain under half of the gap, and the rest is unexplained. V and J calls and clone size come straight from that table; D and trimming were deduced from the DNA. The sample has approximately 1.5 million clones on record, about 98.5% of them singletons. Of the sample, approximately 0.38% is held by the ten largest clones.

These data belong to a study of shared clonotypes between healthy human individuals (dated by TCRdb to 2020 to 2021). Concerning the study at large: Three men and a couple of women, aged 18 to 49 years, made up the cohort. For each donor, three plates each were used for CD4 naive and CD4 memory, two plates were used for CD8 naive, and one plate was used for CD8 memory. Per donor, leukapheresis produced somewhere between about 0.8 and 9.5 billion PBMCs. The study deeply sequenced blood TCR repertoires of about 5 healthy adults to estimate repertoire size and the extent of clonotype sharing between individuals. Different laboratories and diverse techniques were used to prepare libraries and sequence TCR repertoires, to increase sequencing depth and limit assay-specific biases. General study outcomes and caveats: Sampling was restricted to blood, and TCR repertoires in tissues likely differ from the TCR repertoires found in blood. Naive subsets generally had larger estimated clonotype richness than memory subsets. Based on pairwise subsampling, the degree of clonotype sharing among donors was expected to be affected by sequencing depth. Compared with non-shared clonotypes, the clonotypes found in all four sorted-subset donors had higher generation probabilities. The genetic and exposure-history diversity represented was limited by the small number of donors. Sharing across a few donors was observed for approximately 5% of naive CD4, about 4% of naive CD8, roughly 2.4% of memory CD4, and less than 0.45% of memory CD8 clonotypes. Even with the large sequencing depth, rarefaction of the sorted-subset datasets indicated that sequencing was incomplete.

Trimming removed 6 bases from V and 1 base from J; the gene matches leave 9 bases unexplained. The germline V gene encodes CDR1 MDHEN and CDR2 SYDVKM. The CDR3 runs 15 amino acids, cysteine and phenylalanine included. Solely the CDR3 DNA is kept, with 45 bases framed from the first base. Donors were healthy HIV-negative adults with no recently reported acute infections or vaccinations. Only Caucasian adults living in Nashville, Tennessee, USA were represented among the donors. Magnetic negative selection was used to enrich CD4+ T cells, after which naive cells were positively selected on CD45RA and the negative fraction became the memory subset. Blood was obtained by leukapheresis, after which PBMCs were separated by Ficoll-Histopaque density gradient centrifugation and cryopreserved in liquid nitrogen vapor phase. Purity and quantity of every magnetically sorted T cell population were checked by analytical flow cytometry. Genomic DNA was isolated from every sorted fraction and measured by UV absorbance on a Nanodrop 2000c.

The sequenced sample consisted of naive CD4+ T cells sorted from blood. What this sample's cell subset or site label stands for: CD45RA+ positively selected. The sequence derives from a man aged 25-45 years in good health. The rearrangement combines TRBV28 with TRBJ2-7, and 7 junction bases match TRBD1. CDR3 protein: CASRTGPIVSYEQYF. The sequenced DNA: TGTGCCAGCAGGACAGGGCCAATTGTATCCTACGAGCAGTACTTC.